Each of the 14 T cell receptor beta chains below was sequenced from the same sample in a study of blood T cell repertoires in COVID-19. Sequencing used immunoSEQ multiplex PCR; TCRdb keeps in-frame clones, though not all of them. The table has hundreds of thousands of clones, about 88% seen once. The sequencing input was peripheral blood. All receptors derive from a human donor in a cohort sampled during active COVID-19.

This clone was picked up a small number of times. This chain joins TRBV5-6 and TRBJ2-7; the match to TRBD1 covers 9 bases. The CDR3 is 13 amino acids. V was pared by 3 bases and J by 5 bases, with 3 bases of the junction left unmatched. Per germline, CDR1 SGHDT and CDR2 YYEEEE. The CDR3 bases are TGTGCCAGCAGCTGGGACAGGGTCCACGAGCAGTACTTC. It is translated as CASSWDRVHEQYF.

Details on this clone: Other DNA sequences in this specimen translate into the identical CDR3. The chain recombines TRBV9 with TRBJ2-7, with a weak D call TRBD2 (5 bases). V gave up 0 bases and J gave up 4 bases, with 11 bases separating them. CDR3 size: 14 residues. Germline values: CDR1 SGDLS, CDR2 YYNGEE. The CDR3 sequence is CASSVGRGGYEQYF. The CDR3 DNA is TGTGCCAGCAGCGTAGGGAGAGGCGGGTACGAGCAGTACTTC. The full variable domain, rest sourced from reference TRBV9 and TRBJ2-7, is DSGVTQTPKHLITATGQRVTLRCSPRSGDLSVYWYQQSLDQGLQFLIQYYNGEERAKGNILERFSAQQFPDLHSELNLSSLELGDSALYFCASSVGRGGYEQYFGPGTRLTVT.

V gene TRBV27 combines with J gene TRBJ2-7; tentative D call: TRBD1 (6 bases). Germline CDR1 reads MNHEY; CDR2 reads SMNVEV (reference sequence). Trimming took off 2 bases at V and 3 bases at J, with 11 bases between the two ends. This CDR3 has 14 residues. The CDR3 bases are TGTGCCAGCAGTTTAAAGGGGGAGAGCTACGAGCAGTACTTC. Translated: CASSLKGESYEQYF.

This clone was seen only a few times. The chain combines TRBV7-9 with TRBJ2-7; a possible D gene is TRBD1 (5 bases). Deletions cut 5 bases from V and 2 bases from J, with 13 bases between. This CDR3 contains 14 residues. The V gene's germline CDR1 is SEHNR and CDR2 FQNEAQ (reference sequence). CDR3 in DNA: TGTGCCAGCAGCCCCCGGACAACTACCTACGAGCAGTACTTC. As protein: CASSPRTTTYEQYF.

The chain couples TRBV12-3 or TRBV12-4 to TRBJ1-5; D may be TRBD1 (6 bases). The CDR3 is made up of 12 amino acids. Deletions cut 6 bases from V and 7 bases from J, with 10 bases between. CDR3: CASRQGGQPQHF. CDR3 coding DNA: TGTGCCAGCAGACAAGGGGGACAGCCCCAGCATTTT.

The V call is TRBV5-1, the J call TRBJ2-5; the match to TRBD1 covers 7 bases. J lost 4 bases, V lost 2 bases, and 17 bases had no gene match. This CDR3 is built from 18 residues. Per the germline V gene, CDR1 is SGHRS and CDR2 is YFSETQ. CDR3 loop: CASSFGWQGVGFGETQYF. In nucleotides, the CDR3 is TGCGCCAGCAGCTTTGGTTGGCAGGGGGTAGGGTTCGGAGAGACCCAGTACTTC.

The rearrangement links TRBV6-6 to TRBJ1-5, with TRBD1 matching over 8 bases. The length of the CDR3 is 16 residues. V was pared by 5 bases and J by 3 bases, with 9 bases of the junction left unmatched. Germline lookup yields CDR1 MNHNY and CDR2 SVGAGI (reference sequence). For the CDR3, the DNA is TGTGCCAGCAGTCCGGCCTTGACAGGGGACAATCAGCCCCAGCATTTT. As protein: CASSPALTGDNQPQHF.

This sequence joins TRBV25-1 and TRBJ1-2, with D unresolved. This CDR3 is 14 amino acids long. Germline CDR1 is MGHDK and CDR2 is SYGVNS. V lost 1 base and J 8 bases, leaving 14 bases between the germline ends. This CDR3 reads CASSESFPLEGYTF. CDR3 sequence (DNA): TGTGCCAGCAGTGAATCGTTCCCCTTGGAGGGCTACACCTTC.

CDR3 in DNA: TGTGCCAGCAGTGAGCGGGAGGGCCAGCACGGGGAGCTGTTTTTT. Translating gives CASSEREGQHGELFF. V usage is TRBV2 and J usage is TRBJ2-2, with 9 positions matching TRBD2. Per the germline V gene, CDR1 is SNHLY and CDR2 is FYNNEI. Trimming removed 3 bases from V and 7 bases from J; junction bases left unmatched: 6. This CDR3 is built from 15 residues.

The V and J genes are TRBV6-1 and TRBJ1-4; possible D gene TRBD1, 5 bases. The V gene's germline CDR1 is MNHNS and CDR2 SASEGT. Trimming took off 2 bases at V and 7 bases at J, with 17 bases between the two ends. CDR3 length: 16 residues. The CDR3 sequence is CASSEKWEGLGEKLFF. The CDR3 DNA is TGTGCCAGCAGTGAAAAGTGGGAGGGGTTGGGTGAAAAACTGTTTTTT.

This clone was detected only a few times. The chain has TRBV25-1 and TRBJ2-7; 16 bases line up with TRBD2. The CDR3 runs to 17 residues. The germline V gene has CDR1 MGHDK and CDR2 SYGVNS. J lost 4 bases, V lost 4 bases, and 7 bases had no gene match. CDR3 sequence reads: CASSGGTSGRAVYEQYF. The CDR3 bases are TGTGCCAGCAGTGGCGGGACTAGCGGGAGGGCCGTATACGAGCAGTACTTC.

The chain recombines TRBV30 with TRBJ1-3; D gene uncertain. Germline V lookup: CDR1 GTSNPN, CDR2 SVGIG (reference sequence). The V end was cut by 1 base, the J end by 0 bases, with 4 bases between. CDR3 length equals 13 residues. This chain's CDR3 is CAWSALSGNTIYF. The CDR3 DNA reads TGTGCCTGGAGTGCCCTCTCTGGAAACACCATATATTTT.

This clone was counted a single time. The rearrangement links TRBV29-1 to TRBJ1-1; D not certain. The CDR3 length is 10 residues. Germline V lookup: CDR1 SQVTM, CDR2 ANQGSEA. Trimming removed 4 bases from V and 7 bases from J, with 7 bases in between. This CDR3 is CSVVRSEAFF. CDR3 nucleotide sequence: TGCAGCGTTGTACGGAGTGAAGCTTTCTTT.

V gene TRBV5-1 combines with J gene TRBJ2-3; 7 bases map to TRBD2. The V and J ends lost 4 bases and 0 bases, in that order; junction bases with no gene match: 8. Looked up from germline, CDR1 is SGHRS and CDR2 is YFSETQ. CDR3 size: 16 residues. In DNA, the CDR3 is TGCGCCAGCAGCCCCCAGTGGGGGGGTAGCACAGATACGCAGTATTTT. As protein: CASSPQWGGSTDTQYF. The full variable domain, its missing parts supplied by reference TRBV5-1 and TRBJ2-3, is KAGVTQTPRYLIKTRGQQVTLSCSPISGHRSVSWYQQTPGQGLQFLFEYFSETQRNKGNFPGRFSGRQFSNSRSEMNVSTLELGDSALYLCASSPQWGGSTDTQYFGPGTRLTVL.